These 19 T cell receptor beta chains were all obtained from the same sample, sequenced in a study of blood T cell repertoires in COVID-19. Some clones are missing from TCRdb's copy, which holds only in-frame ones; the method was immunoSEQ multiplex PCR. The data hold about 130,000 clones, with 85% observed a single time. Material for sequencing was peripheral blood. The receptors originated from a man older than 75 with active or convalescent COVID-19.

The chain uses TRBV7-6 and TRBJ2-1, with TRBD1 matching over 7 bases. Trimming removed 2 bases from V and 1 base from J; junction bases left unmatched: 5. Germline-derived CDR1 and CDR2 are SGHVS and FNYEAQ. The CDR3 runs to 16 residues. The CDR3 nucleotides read TGTGCCAGCAGCTTAACAGGGGATACTTCCTACAATGAGCAGTTCTTC. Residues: CASSLTGDTSYNEQFF.

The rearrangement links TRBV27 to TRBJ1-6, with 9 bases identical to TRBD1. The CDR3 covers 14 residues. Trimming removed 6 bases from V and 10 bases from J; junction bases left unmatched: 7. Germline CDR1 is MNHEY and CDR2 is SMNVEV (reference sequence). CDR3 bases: TGTGCCAGCAGCCGGGACAGGGTAAACTCACCCCTCCACTTT. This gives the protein CASSRDRVNSPLHF.

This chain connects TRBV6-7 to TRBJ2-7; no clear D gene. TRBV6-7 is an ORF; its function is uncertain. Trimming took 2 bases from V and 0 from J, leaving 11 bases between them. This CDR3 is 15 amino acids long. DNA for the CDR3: TGTGCCAGCAGTTACGGAGACCTTCGCTCCTACGAGCAGTACTTC. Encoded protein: CASSYGDLRSYEQYF.

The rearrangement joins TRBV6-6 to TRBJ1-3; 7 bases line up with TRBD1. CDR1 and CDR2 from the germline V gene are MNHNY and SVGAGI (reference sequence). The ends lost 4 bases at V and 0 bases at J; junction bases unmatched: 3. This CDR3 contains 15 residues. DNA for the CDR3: TGTGCCAGCAGTTTCGACAGGGACTCTGGAAACACCATATATTTT. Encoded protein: CASSFDRDSGNTIYF.

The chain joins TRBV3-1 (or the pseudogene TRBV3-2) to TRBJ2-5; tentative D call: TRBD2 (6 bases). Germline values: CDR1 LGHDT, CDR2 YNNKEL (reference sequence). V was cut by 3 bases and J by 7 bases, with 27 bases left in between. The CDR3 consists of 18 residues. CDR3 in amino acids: CASSHYMRGSFNRGTQYF. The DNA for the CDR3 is TGTGCCAGCAGCCATTATATGCGGGGCTCGTTTAATCGAGGGACCCAGTACTTC.

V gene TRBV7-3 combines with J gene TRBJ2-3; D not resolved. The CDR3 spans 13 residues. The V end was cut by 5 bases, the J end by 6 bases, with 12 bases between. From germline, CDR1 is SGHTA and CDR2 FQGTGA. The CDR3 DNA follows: TGTGCCAGCAGCACCAATCCCAGGGATACGCAGTATTTT. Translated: CASSTNPRDTQYF.

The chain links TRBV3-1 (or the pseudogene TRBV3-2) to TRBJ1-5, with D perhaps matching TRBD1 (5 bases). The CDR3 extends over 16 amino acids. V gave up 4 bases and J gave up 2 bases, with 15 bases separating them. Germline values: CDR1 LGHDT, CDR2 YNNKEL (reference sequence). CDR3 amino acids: CASSPFGQIGNQPQHF. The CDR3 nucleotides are TGTGCCAGCAGCCCATTCGGACAAATCGGCAATCAGCCCCAGCATTTT.

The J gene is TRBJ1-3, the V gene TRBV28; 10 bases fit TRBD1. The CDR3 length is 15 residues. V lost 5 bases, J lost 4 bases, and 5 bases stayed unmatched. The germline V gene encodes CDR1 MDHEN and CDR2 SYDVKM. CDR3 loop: CASSPPGQGGNTIYF. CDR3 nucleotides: TGTGCCAGCAGTCCTCCGGGACAGGGGGGAAACACCATATATTTT.

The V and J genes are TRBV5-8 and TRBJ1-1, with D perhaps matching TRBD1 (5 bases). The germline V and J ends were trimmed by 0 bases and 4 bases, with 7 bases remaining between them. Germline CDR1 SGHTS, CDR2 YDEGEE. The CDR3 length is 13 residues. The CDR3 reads CASSLDRPTEAFF. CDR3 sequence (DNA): TGTGCCAGCAGCTTGGACAGGCCCACTGAAGCTTTCTTT.

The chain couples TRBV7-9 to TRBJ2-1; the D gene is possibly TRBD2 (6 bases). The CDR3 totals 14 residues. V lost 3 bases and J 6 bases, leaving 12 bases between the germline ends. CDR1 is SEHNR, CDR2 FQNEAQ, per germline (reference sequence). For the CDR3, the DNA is TGTGCCAGCAGCTTTCGGGGAGGCCTCAATGAGCAGTTCTTC. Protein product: CASSFRGGLNEQFF. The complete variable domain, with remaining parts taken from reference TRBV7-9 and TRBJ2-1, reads DTGVSQNPRHKITKRGQNVTFRCDPISEHNRLYWYRQTLGQGPEFLTYFQNEAQLEKSRLLSDRFSAERPKGSFSTLEIQRTEQGDSAMYLCASSFRGGLNEQFFGPGTRLTVL.

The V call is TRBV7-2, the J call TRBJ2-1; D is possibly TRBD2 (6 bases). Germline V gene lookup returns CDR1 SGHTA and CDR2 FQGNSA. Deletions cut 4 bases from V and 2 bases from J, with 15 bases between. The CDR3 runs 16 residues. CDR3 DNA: TGTGCCAGCAGCTCCCTCTTGGGGGGACCCTACAATGAGCAGTTCTTC. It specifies CASSSLLGGPYNEQFF.

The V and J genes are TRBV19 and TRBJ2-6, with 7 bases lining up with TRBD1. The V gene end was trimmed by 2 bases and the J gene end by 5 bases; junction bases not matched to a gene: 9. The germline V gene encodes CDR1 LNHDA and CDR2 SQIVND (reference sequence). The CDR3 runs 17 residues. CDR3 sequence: CASSIRLRQGRANVLTF. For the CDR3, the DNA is TGTGCCAGTAGTATACGCCTTCGACAGGGCCGGGCCAACGTCCTGACTTTC.

This chain's CDR3 is CASSLDRTEYTEAFF. The CDR3 nucleotides read TGTGCCAGCAGCTTAGACAGGACAGAGTACACTGAAGCTTTCTTT. The chain combines TRBV11-2 with TRBJ1-1; D possibly corresponds to TRBD1 (6 bases). The germline V gene has CDR1 SGHAT and CDR2 FQNNGV. The V gene lost 0 bases and the J gene lost 3 bases, with 11 bases spanning the gap. CDR3 length: 15 amino acids.

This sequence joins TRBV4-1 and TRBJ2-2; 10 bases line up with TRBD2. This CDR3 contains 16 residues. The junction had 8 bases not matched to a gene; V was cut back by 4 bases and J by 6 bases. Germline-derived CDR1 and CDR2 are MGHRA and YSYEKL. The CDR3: CASSLTSGESAGELFF. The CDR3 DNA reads TGCGCCAGCAGCCTCACTAGCGGGGAATCGGCCGGGGAGCTGTTTTTT.

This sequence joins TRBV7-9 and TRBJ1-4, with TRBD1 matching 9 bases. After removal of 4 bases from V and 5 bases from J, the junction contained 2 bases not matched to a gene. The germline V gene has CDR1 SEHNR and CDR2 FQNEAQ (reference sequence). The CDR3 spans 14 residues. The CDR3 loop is CASSWGTGNEKLFF. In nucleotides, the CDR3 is TGTGCCAGCAGCTGGGGGACAGGGAATGAAAAACTGTTTTTT.

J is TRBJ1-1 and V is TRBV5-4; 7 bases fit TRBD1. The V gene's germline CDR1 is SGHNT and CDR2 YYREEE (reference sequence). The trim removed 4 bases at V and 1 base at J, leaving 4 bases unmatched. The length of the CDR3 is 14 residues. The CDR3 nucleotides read TGTGCCAGCAGCACGACAGGGAAGAACACTGAAGCTTTCTTT. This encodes CASSTTGKNTEAFF.

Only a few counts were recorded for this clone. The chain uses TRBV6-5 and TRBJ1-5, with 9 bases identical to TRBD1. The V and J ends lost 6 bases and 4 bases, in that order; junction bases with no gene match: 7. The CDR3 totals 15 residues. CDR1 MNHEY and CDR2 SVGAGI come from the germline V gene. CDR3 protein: CASRGGQGRNQPQHF. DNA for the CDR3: TGTGCCAGCAGAGGGGGACAGGGAAGAAATCAGCCCCAGCATTTT.

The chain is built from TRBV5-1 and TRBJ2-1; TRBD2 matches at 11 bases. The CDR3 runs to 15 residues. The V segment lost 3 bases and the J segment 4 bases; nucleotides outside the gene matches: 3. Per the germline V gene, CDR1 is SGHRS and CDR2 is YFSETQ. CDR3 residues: CASSSSGGTYNEQFF. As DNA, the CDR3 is TGCGCCAGCAGCTCTAGCGGGGGGACTTACAATGAGCAGTTCTTC.

CDR3 residues: CASSLRRGVVTGELFF. Here the CDR3 DNA reads TGTGCCAGCAGCCTGCGACGGGGGGTCGTCACCGGGGAGCTGTTTTTT. V gene TRBV5-6 combines with J gene TRBJ2-2; 7 bases fit TRBD2. From germline, CDR1 is SGHDT and CDR2 YYEEEE. CDR3 length: 16 amino acids. Trimming removed 4 bases from V and 4 bases from J; junction bases left unmatched: 10.